The 30 T cell receptor beta chains in this list originate from one sample, sequenced in a study of post-analysis software for immune sequencing data (dated by TCRdb to 2014 to 2015). The library came from PCR. The sequencer was an Illumina HiSeq 2500. To reduce PCR and sequencing biases, unique molecular identifiers were built into the TCR beta cDNA libraries. In-frame beta chains were kept once TCRdb had trimmed the public reads at Q25 with fastp and called clones with MiXCR. One record per CDR3 amino acid sequence lists the most common genes and DNA. The sample yields 650,000 to 850,000 distinct CDR3 sequences; roughly 50% were counted once. The leading ten clones occupy 4.6% of the sample. The study at large found these results: Significantly higher frequencies in patients than in controls were found for roughly 5 TRBV segments, including TRBV5-6, TRBV5-1 and TRBV20-1.

Their target antigens are unknown. The specimen was blood. The receptors come from a girl between 5 and 17 years old with multiple sclerosis.

The gene calls are TRBV20-1 and TRBJ2-5, with 10 nucleotides matching TRBD2. The J call may be incorrect, as the DNA end agrees better with TRBJ2-7. Germline V CDR1 and CDR2: DFQATT, SNEGSKA (reference sequence). The CDR3 runs to 15 residues. CDR3 region: CSATNPGLADYEQYF. The CDR3 nucleotides read TGCAGTGCTACCAACCCCGGACTAGCGGATTACGAGCAGTACTTC.

The CDR3 reads CASSLAGQNNSPLHF. CDR3 coding DNA: TGCGCCAGCAGCTTGGCCGGTCAGAATAATTCACCCCTCCACTTT. The V gene is TRBV5-1, the J gene TRBJ1-6; D unclear. Trimming removed 0 bases at V and 5 bases at J, with 9 bases between. Germline V CDR1 and CDR2: SGHRS, YFSETQ. The CDR3 sequence is 15 residues long.

The table lists this clonotype with a count of one. The chain's CDR3 is CSAEVGKLAGYYCEQYF. CDR3 nucleotides: TGCAGTGCTGAGGTGGGAAAACTAGCGGGATACTATTGCGAGCAGTACTTC. The gene calls are TRBV20-1 and TRBJ2-5; 10 bases line up with TRBD2. The end of the DNA fits TRBJ2-7 better, so the J call may be wrong. The germline V gene has CDR1 DFQATT and CDR2 SNEGSKA (reference sequence). The CDR3 runs 17 residues.

The V gene is TRBV20-1, the J gene TRBJ1-1; TRBD1 matches 9 bases. CDR3 length: 15 residues. The germline CDR1 and CDR2 sequences are DFQATT and SNEGSKA (reference sequence). The junction had 7 bases not matched to a gene; V was cut back by 0 bases and J by 5 bases. The CDR3 sequence: CSAREPTGGKTEAFF. The DNA for the CDR3 is TGCAGTGCTAGAGAGCCAACAGGGGGCAAAACTGAAGCTTTCTTT.

The chain employs TRBV12-3 or TRBV12-4 and TRBJ2-1; the D is unclear. V lost 5 bases to trimming and J lost 1 base, with 9 bases between them. The length of the CDR3 is 14 residues. The DNA of the CDR3 is TGTGCCAGCAGTGTACCAGGTTCCTACAATGAGCAGTTCTTC. Its translation is CASSVPGSYNEQFF.

The chain links TRBV27 to TRBJ1-6; D call uncertain. The CDR3 sequence is 17 residues long. V was trimmed by 0 bases and J by 3 bases, leaving 12 bases between them. In germline, CDR1 is MNHEY, CDR2 SMNVEV (reference sequence). CDR3 coding DNA: TGTGCCAGCAGTTTATCGAACCCTGGGAGCTATAATTCACCCCTCCACTTT. This sequence encodes CASSLSNPGSYNSPLHF.

This clonotype came up a few times. V is TRBV7-3 and J is TRBJ2-7; D is unclear. Germline V gene sequence: CDR1 SGHTA, CDR2 FQGTGA. With 0 bases removed from V and 2 bases from J, the gap between germline ends came to 17 bases. There are 17 residues in the CDR3. The CDR3 loop reads CASSLTPQVGATYEQYF. The CDR3 DNA follows: TGTGCCAGCAGCTTAACGCCCCAGGTGGGCGCAACCTACGAGCAGTACTTC.

The gene calls are TRBV3-1 and TRBJ1-2; no reliable D call. Germline-derived CDR1 and CDR2 are LGHDT and YNNKEL (reference sequence). CDR3 length: 15 residues. Trimming took 4 bases from V and 7 from J, leaving 19 bases between them. DNA for the CDR3: TGTGCCAGCAGCCCAGACATTGGAGAGTACAGTGGCTACACCTTC. It encodes CASSPDIGEYSGYTF. The entire variable domain, with the rest obtained from reference TRBV3-1 and TRBJ1-2, is as follows: DTAVSQTPKYLVTQMGNDKSIKCEQNLGHDTMYWYKQDSKKFLKIMFSYNNKELIINETVPNRFSPKSPDKAHLNLHINSLELGDSAVYFCASSPDIGEYSGYTFGSGTRLTVV.

This clonotype has just a few counts. This chain uses TRBV4-2 with TRBJ2-1, with D perhaps matching TRBD2 (6 bases). This CDR3 comprises 19 residues. V shed 4 bases and J shed 4 bases, with 26 bases lying between them. The V gene's germline CDR1 is LGHNA and CDR2 YNFKEQ. This CDR3 is CASSRHLIRPELAYNEQFF. The CDR3 DNA follows: TGTGCCAGCAGCCGACATCTTATTCGCCCGGAGCTAGCGTACAATGAGCAGTTCTTC.

The chain recombines TRBV25-1 with TRBJ2-1; 9 bases align to TRBD2. With V trimmed by 2 bases and J by 0 bases, 8 bases remained unmatched. The CDR3 has 18 residues. Germline V CDR1 and CDR2: MGHDK, SYGVNS. CDR3 residues: CASSESSSGTSSYNEQFF. The CDR3, as DNA: TGTGCCAGCAGTGAAAGTTCTAGCGGGACCAGCTCCTACAATGAGCAGTTCTTC. Supplemented by reference TRBV25-1 and TRBJ2-1, the full variable domain reads EADIYQTPRYLVIGTGKKITLECSQTMGHDKMYWYQQDPGMELHLIHYSYGVNSTEKGDLSSESTVSRIRTEHFPLTLESARPSHTSQYLCASSESSSGTSSYNEQFFGPGTRLTVL.

This clonotype was detected a few times. The chain uses TRBV4-1 and TRBJ2-2, with D uncertain. Germline V CDR1 and CDR2: MGHRA, YSYEKL. This CDR3 has 14 residues. Deletions cut 4 bases from V and 5 bases from J, with 11 bases between. The CDR3 sequence is CASSRDTLTGELFF. The CDR3 DNA sequence: TGCGCCAGCAGCCGAGACACCCTAACCGGGGAGCTGTTTTTT.

The chain is built from TRBV5-1 and TRBJ1-2; D perhaps matches TRBD1 (5 bases). This CDR3 spans 14 amino acids. CDR1 is SGHRS and CDR2 is YFSETQ in the germline V gene. V was trimmed by 1 base and J by 4 bases, leaving 11 bases between them. The CDR3 region is CASSLSRDVYGYTF. The CDR3 DNA is TGCGCCAGCAGCTTGAGCAGGGATGTCTATGGCTACACCTTC.

The rearrangement joins TRBV5-4 to TRBJ2-2, with TRBD2 identical over 10 bases. Germline trimming cut 3 bases from V and 3 bases from J; bases unmatched to any gene: 5. The length of the CDR3 is 16 residues. The germline V gene has CDR1 SGHNT and CDR2 YYREEE (reference sequence). CDR3 nucleotide sequence: TGTGCCAGCAGCTCATACAGCGGGGGGGACACCGGGGAGCTGTTTTTT. This sequence encodes CASSSYSGGDTGELFF.

This clonotype was counted a single time. It may be a read error: a sequence one base away is much more abundant. This rearrangement joins TRBV7-2 to TRBJ2-7; 9 nucleotides line up with TRBD1. The CDR3 consists of 12 residues. J was trimmed by 3 bases and V by 6 bases; bases with no gene match: 0. Germline values: CDR1 SGHTA, CDR2 FQGNSA. The CDR3 loop reads CTSRDRGYEQYF. The CDR3 DNA reads as TGTACCAGCAGGGACAGGGGCTACGAGCAGTACTTC.

This rearrangement joins TRBV7-9 to TRBJ2-1; TRBD2 matches 7 bases. Looked up from germline, CDR1 is SEHNR and CDR2 is FQNEAQ (reference sequence). The length of the CDR3 is 13 residues. J gave up 8 bases and V 3 bases, and 4 bases lay outside the gene matches. The CDR3 DNA sequence: TGTGCCAGCAGCTTTACTAGCGCCCATGAGCAGTTCTTC. Encoded protein: CASSFTSAHEQFF.

The genes are TRBV7-2 and TRBJ2-5; tentatively, D is TRBD2 (5 bases). Judging by the DNA end, TRBJ2-7 fits better; the J call may be wrong. Germline lookup yields CDR1 SGHTA and CDR2 FQGNSA. The CDR3 runs to 14 residues. The CDR3 loop reads CASSFGAVYYEQYF. In DNA, the CDR3 is TGTGCCAGCAGCTTTGGAGCGGTGTACTACGAGCAGTACTTC.

CDR3 loop: CAISEFGGMRTKNIQYF. The CDR3 DNA reads as TGTGCCATCAGTGAGTTTGGGGGGATGAGGACCAAAAACATTCAGTACTTC. This chain connects TRBV10-3 to TRBJ2-4; D is possibly TRBD2 (6 bases). From germline, CDR1 is ENHRY and CDR2 SYGVKD. With 1 base removed from V and 2 bases from J, the gap between germline ends came to 15 bases. This CDR3 comprises 17 residues.

Regarding this clonotype: The germline gene is not matched at one end of the junction; a read error may be the cause. This chain connects TRBV20-1 to TRBJ2-6; TRBD1 aligns across 7 bases. Germline V gene lookup returns CDR1 DFQATT and CDR2 SNEGSKA (reference sequence). The CDR3 contains 15 residues. Written as DNA, the CDR3 is TGCAGCGCTAGAGAAGGGACAGCAGGGGCCAACGTCCTGACTTTC. Amino acid sequence: CSAREGTAGANVLTF.

This chain links TRBV20-1 with TRBJ2-5; TRBD2 aligns across 10 bases. Germline V CDR1 and CDR2: DFQATT, SNEGSKA (reference sequence). CDR3 length equals 15 residues. V dropped 6 bases and J dropped 11; count of bases not matched to a gene: 18. The CDR3 reads CSALVLAGDNNEQYF. CDR3 nucleotides: TGCAGTGCCCTCGTTCTAGCGGGGGACAACAATGAGCAGTACTTC.

This chain connects TRBV6-5 to TRBJ2-7; 7 bases fit TRBD2. This CDR3 region has 15 residues. CDR1 is MNHEY, CDR2 SVGAGI, per germline. V lost 0 bases to trimming and J lost 0 bases; unmatched junction nucleotides: 2. CDR3 residues: CASSYSGGSSYEQYF. In DNA form, the CDR3 reads TGTGCCAGCAGTTACTCGGGGGGGAGCTCCTACGAGCAGTACTTC.

V usage is TRBV5-1 and J usage is TRBJ1-1, with D uncertain. The CDR3 totals 13 residues. CDR1 is SGHRS and CDR2 is YFSETQ in the germline V gene. The V end was cut by 2 bases, the J end by 1 base, with 6 bases between. In nucleotides, the CDR3 is TGCGCCAGCAGCTTAATGGGGAACACTGAAGCTTTCTTT. Encoded protein: CASSLMGNTEAFF.

The J gene is TRBJ2-3, the V gene TRBV20-1, with D unresolved. CDR3 length equals 12 residues. Germline V gene lookup returns CDR1 DFQATT and CDR2 SNEGSKA (reference sequence). V shed 4 bases and J shed 2 bases, with 7 bases lying between them. CDR3 sequence: CSATLHTDTQYF. In DNA form, the CDR3 reads TGCAGTGCTACCTTACACACAGATACGCAGTATTTT.

This clonotype was seen a handful of times. This chain joins TRBV12-3 or TRBV12-4 and TRBJ2-7; no firm D call. CDR3 length: 13 residues. V dropped 7 bases and J dropped 2 bases, with 12 bases sitting between them. The CDR3 sequence: CASTSTVPYEQYF. DNA for the CDR3: TGTGCCAGCACCTCTACTGTACCCTACGAGCAGTACTTC.

V gene TRBV12-3 or TRBV12-4 combines with J gene TRBJ2-1; the D is unclear. This CDR3 has 14 amino acids. V lost 1 base to trimming and J lost 2 bases, with 6 bases between them. CDR3 sequence reads: CASSLGVTYNEQFF. The CDR3 DNA reads as TGTGCCAGCAGTTTAGGCGTGACCTACAATGAGCAGTTCTTC.

CDR3 nucleotides: TGCGCCAGCAGCTTGGCGAATGAAAGAGGCCAAGAGCAGTACTTC. Translated, it gives CASSLANERGQEQYF. The chain employs TRBV5-1 and TRBJ2-4; the D is unclear. The CDR3 extends over 15 amino acids. Trimming shortened V by 0 bases and J by 13 bases, and 20 bases separated the two germline ends. Germline assignment: CDR1 SGHRS and CDR2 YFSETQ.

This clonotype came up a few times. This chain connects TRBV4-1 to TRBJ2-7; D is possibly TRBD2 (5 bases). Trimming removed 8 bases at V and 4 bases at J, with 12 bases between. The CDR3 runs 12 residues. The germline V gene encodes CDR1 MGHRA and CDR2 YSYEKL. The CDR3 region has the DNA TGCGCCAGCGGGAAGCCGGGGTACGAGCAGTACTTC. This translates into CASGKPGYEQYF.

This clonotype turned up a few times. The chain has TRBV4-1 and TRBJ1-2; 8 positions match TRBD1. The CDR3 totals 13 residues. CDR1 is MGHRA and CDR2 is YSYEKL in the germline V gene. The V and J ends lost 8 bases and 2 bases, in that order; junction bases with no gene match: 4. This CDR3 reads CASGRDRNYGYTF. The CDR3 DNA reads as TGCGCCAGCGGCCGGGACAGGAACTATGGCTACACCTTC.

This clonotype was recorded a few times. The chain couples TRBV20-1 to TRBJ2-1; perhaps TRBD2 as D (6 bases). The CDR3 sequence is 11 residues long. In germline, CDR1 is DFQATT, CDR2 SNEGSKA (reference sequence). The germline V and J ends were trimmed by 5 bases and 8 bases, with 10 bases remaining between them. In DNA, the CDR3 is TGCAGTGCTGTATGGGGGGATGAGCAGTTCTTC. This translates into CSAVWGDEQFF.

The chain combines TRBV7-3 with TRBJ2-1; TRBD2 matches at 11 bases. Trimming cost V 5 bases and J 6 bases; bases outside gene matches: 9. Germline V gene lookup returns CDR1 SGHTA and CDR2 FQGTGA. This CDR3 comprises 16 residues. The CDR3 loop is CASSPEKLAGANEQFF. In DNA, the CDR3 is TGTGCCAGCAGCCCCGAGAAACTAGCGGGAGCCAATGAGCAGTTCTTC.

The gene calls are TRBV3-1 and TRBJ2-5, with D perhaps TRBD1 (6 bases). Trimming pared 3 bases from V and 0 bases from J, leaving 11 bases between. The CDR3 contains 15 residues. Germline V gene sequence: CDR1 LGHDT, CDR2 YNNKEL (reference sequence). The CDR3 protein is CASSHGTQYQETQYF. The CDR3 DNA reads TGTGCCAGCAGCCATGGGACACAGTACCAAGAGACCCAGTACTTC.